The 28 T cell receptor beta chains below all came from one sample that was sequenced in a study of blood T cell repertoires in COVID-19. Only in-frame clones appear in the TCRdb table, and some are missing; sequencing was by immunoSEQ multiplex PCR. The profile shows 100,000 to 150,000 clones, about 70% of them singletons. The sequenced sample consisted of peripheral blood. The origin of the receptors is a woman in her 70s with acute or convalescent COVID-19.

The V call is TRBV27, the J call TRBJ2-7, with 7 bases identical to TRBD1. Germline CDR1 is MNHEY and CDR2 is SMNVEV (reference sequence). The J segment lost 0 bases and the V segment lost 0 bases, leaving 2 bases of the junction unmatched. This CDR3 spans 15 amino acids. CDR3 coding DNA: TGTGCCAGCAGTTTATCGGGACAGAGCTCCTACGAGCAGTACTTC. Translating it yields CASSLSGQSSYEQYF.

The chain couples TRBV9 to TRBJ2-3; TRBD2 aligns across 8 bases. CDR3 length: 13 amino acids. From germline, CDR1 is SGDLS and CDR2 YYNGEE. Trimming cost V 0 bases and J 8 bases; bases outside gene matches: 2. CDR3 protein: CASSVVAGSTQYF. The CDR3 coding sequence is TGTGCCAGCAGCGTAGTAGCGGGAAGTACGCAGTATTTT.

The sample holds one count of this clone. V usage is TRBV19 and J usage is TRBJ2-7; perhaps TRBD2 as D (5 bases). The CDR3 has 14 amino acids. Trimming stripped 6 bases from V and 3 bases from J, with 15 bases between. From germline, CDR1 is LNHDA and CDR2 SQIVND (reference sequence). The CDR3 coding sequence is TGTGCCAGTAGCCCGGGAAGCGGCGGCTACGAGCAGTACTTC. Translation: CASSPGSGGYEQYF.

The genes are TRBV19 and TRBJ2-3; D might be TRBD1 (6 bases). The CDR3 covers 14 residues. The germline V gene has CDR1 LNHDA and CDR2 SQIVND (reference sequence). Trimming shortened V by 1 base and J by 5 bases, and 10 bases separated the two germline ends. Written as DNA, the CDR3 is TGTGCCAGTAGTATAGTGGGACATGGAGATACGCAGTATTTT. This encodes CASSIVGHGDTQYF.

The chain joins TRBV15 to TRBJ2-1, with TRBD2 identical over 7 bases. The trim removed 1 base at V and 6 bases at J, leaving 6 bases unmatched. The CDR3 sequence is 15 residues long. Germline loops: CDR1 LNHNV, CDR2 YYDKDF (reference sequence). In DNA, the CDR3 is TGTGCCACCAGCAGAGCGGGGGGATACATCAATGAGCAGTTCTTC. Amino acids: CATSRAGGYINEQFF.

The chain uses TRBV12-3 or TRBV12-4 and TRBJ2-1, with a weak D call TRBD2 (5 bases). The CDR3 has 13 amino acids. The V and J ends lost 4 bases and 7 bases respectively, with 11 bases between them. The CDR3: CASSWFTGNEQFF. In DNA, the CDR3 is TGTGCCAGCAGTTGGTTCACGGGAAATGAGCAGTTCTTC.

The chain employs TRBV18 and TRBJ2-7, with 13 bases lining up with TRBD2. J gave up 1 base and V 3 bases, and 6 bases lay outside the gene matches. This CDR3 contains 17 residues. CDR1 KGHSH and CDR2 LQKENI come from the germline V gene. The CDR3 reads CASSPPLTSGRSYEQYF. CDR3 DNA: TGTGCCAGCTCACCTCCTCTGACTAGCGGGAGGTCCTACGAGCAGTACTTC.

The chain uses TRBV27 and TRBJ2-5, with a tentative D call TRBD1 (6 bases). This CDR3 comprises 11 residues. Trimming took 8 bases from V and 4 from J, leaving 8 bases between them. CDR1 MNHEY and CDR2 SMNVEV come from the germline V gene (reference sequence). CDR3 protein: CASGQPETQYF. CDR3 sequence (DNA): TGTGCCAGCGGACAGCCAGAGACCCAGTACTTC.

The chain carries TRBV10-3 and TRBJ2-7; TRBD1 aligns across 7 bases. This CDR3 is 11 amino acids long. Trimming at V came to 8 bases and at J to 2 bases, leaving 0 bases not matched to a gene. The V gene's germline CDR1 is ENHRY and CDR2 SYGVKD. DNA of the CDR3: TGTGCCATCGGGACAGCCTACGAGCAGTACTTC. Encoded protein: CAIGTAYEQYF.

The chain recombines TRBV13 with TRBJ2-3; TRBD2 matches at 12 bases. The ends lost 1 base at V and 5 bases at J; junction bases unmatched: 4. The CDR3 consists of 16 residues. Germline V CDR1 and CDR2: PRHDT, FYEKMQ (reference sequence). The CDR3 is CASSLVVTSGGDTQYF. In DNA form, the CDR3 reads TGTGCCAGCAGCTTAGTCGTGACTAGCGGGGGAGATACGCAGTATTTT.

The chain recombines TRBV6-5 with TRBJ1-1; TRBD1 is a possible D gene (5 bases). CDR3 length equals 15 residues. Germline CDR1 is MNHEY and CDR2 is SVGAGI. Deletions cut 2 bases from V and 5 bases from J, with 15 bases between. In DNA, the CDR3 is TGTGCCAGCAGTTACCAAATAGGGGTAGGGACTGAAGCTTTCTTT. It codes for CASSYQIGVGTEAFF.

This clone was picked up a small number of times. The same CDR3 also results from other DNA sequences found in this sample. The chain carries TRBV19 and TRBJ2-1, with TRBD2 matching over 7 bases. V lost 6 bases, J lost 3 bases, and 8 bases stayed unmatched. Germline loops: CDR1 LNHDA, CDR2 SQIVND (reference sequence). The CDR3 extends over 15 amino acids. The CDR3 DNA reads TGTGCCAGTAGCACACTAGCGAGTAGCTACAATGAGCAGTTCTTC. It is translated as CASSTLASSYNEQFF.

The chain links TRBV30 to TRBJ1-1; TRBD1 might be the D (6 bases). V was cut by 5 bases and J by 0 bases, with 10 bases left in between. Per the germline V gene, CDR1 is GTSNPN and CDR2 is SVGIG (reference sequence). The CDR3 length is 13 residues. The CDR3 sequence is CAWCRGMNTEAFF. The CDR3 DNA is TGTGCCTGGTGCAGGGGTATGAACACTGAAGCTTTCTTT.

The chain couples TRBV5-1 to TRBJ1-6; 8 nucleotides line up with TRBD1. The CDR3 covers 14 residues. Germline assignment: CDR1 SGHRS and CDR2 YFSETQ. After removal of 6 bases from V and 8 bases from J, the junction contained 7 bases not matched to a gene. CDR3 sequence: CASNLGQGDSPLHF. Here the CDR3 DNA reads TGCGCCAGCAACTTAGGACAGGGTGATTCACCCCTCCACTTT.

A note on this clone: Germline is not matched at one junction end, which may reflect a read error. This chain joins TRBV5-5 and TRBJ2-1, with 11 bases fitting TRBD2. Germline CDR1 SGHKS, CDR2 YYEKEE (reference sequence). The CDR3 totals 15 residues. The CDR3 sequence: CASRLGLADYNEQFF. The CDR3, as DNA: TGTGCCAGCAGGTTGGGACTAGCGGACTACAATGAGCAGTTCTTC.

In this sample, this clone turned up once. The chain carries TRBV28 and TRBJ2-7; D is unresolved. This CDR3 contains 12 residues. The V end was cut by 6 bases, the J end by 6 bases, with 12 bases between. Germline CDR1 reads MDHEN; CDR2 reads SYDVKM. The CDR3: CASSLEDIEQYF. The CDR3 bases are TGTGCCAGCAGCCTTGAGGATATCGAGCAGTACTTC.

There are many counts of this clone. The V and J genes are TRBV14 and TRBJ2-2, with a tentative D call TRBD2 (6 bases). The CDR3 totals 15 residues. Trimming cost V 0 bases and J 4 bases, with 9 bases left between them. Germline V CDR1 and CDR2: SGHDN, FVKESK. The DNA for the CDR3 is TGTGCCAGCAGCCAAGAAACGGGACTCACCGGGGAGCTGTTTTTT. The encoded protein is CASSQETGLTGELFF.

The chain couples TRBV6-5 to TRBJ2-2, with 7 nucleotides matching TRBD1. Germline V gene data show CDR1 as MNHEY and CDR2 as SVGAGI. This CDR3 has 13 residues. Trimming at V came to 6 bases and at J to 5 bases, leaving 3 bases not matched to a gene. The chain's CDR3 is CASRGTVTGELFF. CDR3 sequence (DNA): TGTGCCAGCAGGGGGACAGTTACCGGGGAGCTGTTTTTT.

The chain employs TRBV2 and TRBJ1-6; tentatively, D is TRBD1 (6 bases). The CDR3 extends over 15 amino acids. The V and J ends lost 6 bases and 7 bases respectively, with 16 bases between them. The V gene's germline CDR1 is SNHLY and CDR2 FYNNEI. CDR3 loop: CASRLLGQGNSPLHF. The CDR3 DNA reads as TGTGCCAGCAGGCTACTTGGGCAGGGGAATTCACCCCTCCACTTT.

This clone showed up just a few times. The DNA of the CDR3 is TGTGCCAGCAGTACGGGGGGTTCTGGAAACACCATATATTTT. Encoded protein: CASSTGGSGNTIYF. The chain links TRBV6-6 to TRBJ1-3; D possibly corresponds to TRBD1 (5 bases). V was clipped by 5 bases and J by 1 base, with 9 bases between them. This CDR3 is 14 amino acids long. Germline assignment: CDR1 MNHNY and CDR2 SVGAGI (reference sequence).

This chain connects TRBV6-5 to TRBJ2-3; D not certain. CDR1 and CDR2 (germline): MNHEY, SVGAGI. Deletions cut 7 bases from V and 1 base from J, with 9 bases between. This CDR3 has 13 residues. The CDR3 DNA follows: TGTGCCAGCAAGTACACAGGCACAGATACGCAGTATTTT. This sequence encodes CASKYTGTDTQYF.

The V call is TRBV27, the J call TRBJ1-2; D is ambiguous. The CDR3 extends over 14 amino acids. Per germline, CDR1 MNHEY and CDR2 SMNVEV (reference sequence). V was pared by 5 bases and J by 5 bases, with 15 bases between. CDR3 residues: CASSPLGGGYGYTF. CDR3 sequence (DNA): TGTGCCAGCAGTCCCCTCGGCGGCGGTTATGGCTACACCTTC.

In this sample, this clone turned up many times. The rearrangement links TRBV27 to TRBJ1-6; 7 bases are a match to TRBD1. CDR1 is MNHEY, CDR2 SMNVEV, per germline (reference sequence). This CDR3 spans 15 amino acids. The V gene end was trimmed by 0 bases and the J gene end by 6 bases; junction bases not matched to a gene: 2. The CDR3 nucleotides are TGTGCCAGCAGTTTATCCGGGACAGTTAATTCACCCCTCCACTTT. As protein: CASSLSGTVNSPLHF.

Here the CDR3 DNA reads TGTGCCTGGAGGGGAAGGGTGACAGGGCCGGGGGCTTCACCCCTCCACTTT. Amino acids: CAWRGRVTGPGASPLHF. V gene TRBV30 combines with J gene TRBJ1-6; 7 bases line up with TRBD1. V shed 3 bases, J shed 9 bases, and the junction held 17 bases outside the gene matches. Germline values: CDR1 GTSNPN, CDR2 SVGIG (reference sequence). The CDR3 loop spans 17 amino acids. Looking up the rest from reference TRBV30 and TRBJ1-6 gives the full variable domain: SQTIHQWPATLVQPVGSPLSLECTVEGTSNPNLYWYRQAAGRGLQLLFYSVGIGQISSEVPQNLSASRPQDRQFILSSKKLLLSDSGFYLCAWRGRVTGPGASPLHFGNGTRLTVT.

In its sample, this clone was seen a few times. The chain is built from TRBV28 and TRBJ1-1, with D perhaps TRBD1 (6 bases). The CDR3 is 13 amino acids. Trimming shortened V by 4 bases and J by 3 bases, and 9 bases separated the two germline ends. Germline CDR1 reads MDHEN; CDR2 reads SYDVKM. The CDR3 region is CASSSQGYTEAFF. The CDR3 DNA reads as TGTGCCAGCAGTTCACAGGGATACACTGAAGCTTTCTTT.

The V call is TRBV5-1, the J call TRBJ1-2, with TRBD1 identical over 9 bases. V lost 5 bases to trimming and J lost 3 bases; unmatched junction nucleotides: 5. There are 14 residues in the CDR3. Germline V lookup: CDR1 SGHRS, CDR2 YFSETQ. CDR3 in DNA: TGCGCCAGCAGTTCGACAGGGGGAGACTATGGCTACACCTTC. Its translation: CASSSTGGDYGYTF.

CDR3 residues: CASSHLGTVTDTQYF. The CDR3 DNA is TGTGCCAGCAGCCATCTGGGGACAGTCACAGATACGCAGTATTTT. V and J are TRBV5-4 and TRBJ2-3, with 7 bases fitting TRBD1. The CDR3 totals 15 residues. The V gene's germline CDR1 is SGHNT and CDR2 YYREEE (reference sequence). With 4 bases clipped from V and 2 bases from J, the junction kept 7 bases outside the gene matches.

This chain joins TRBV28 and TRBJ1-1, with unresolved D. The ends were cut back, 5 bases at V and 3 bases at J, with 10 bases in the middle. CDR1 and CDR2 from the germline V gene are MDHEN and SYDVKM. This CDR3 contains 13 residues. CDR3 amino acids: CASSPLLDTEAFF. CDR3 nucleotides: TGTGCCAGCAGTCCACTATTGGACACTGAAGCTTTCTTT. The variable domain in full, completed from reference TRBV28 and TRBJ1-1, reads DVKVTQSSRYLVKRTGEKVFLECVQDMDHENMFWYRQDPGLGLRLIYFSYDVKMKEKGDIPEGYSVSREKKERFSLILESASTNQTSMYLCASSPLLDTEAFFGQGTRLTVV.